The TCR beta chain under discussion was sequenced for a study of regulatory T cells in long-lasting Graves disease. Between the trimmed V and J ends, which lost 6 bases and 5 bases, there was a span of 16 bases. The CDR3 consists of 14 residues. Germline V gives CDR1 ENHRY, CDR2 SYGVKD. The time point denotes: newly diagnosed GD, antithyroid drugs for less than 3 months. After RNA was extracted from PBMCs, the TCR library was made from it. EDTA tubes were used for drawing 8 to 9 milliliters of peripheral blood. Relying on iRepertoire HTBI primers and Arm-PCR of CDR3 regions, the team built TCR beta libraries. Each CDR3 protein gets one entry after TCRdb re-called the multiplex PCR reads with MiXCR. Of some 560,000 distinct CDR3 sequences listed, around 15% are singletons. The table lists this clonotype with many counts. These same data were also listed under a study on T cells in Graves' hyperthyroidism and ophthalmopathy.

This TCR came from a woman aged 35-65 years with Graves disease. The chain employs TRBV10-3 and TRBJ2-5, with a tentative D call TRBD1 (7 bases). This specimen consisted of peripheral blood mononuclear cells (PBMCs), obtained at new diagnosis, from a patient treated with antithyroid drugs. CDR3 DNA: TGTGCCATCAGGAAGGAGGGGGCTGGGGAGACCCAGTACTTC. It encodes CAIRKEGAGETQYF.